This TCR beta chain derives from a study of blood T cell repertoires in COVID-19. Study at large: PBMCs, B-cell-depleted T cells, or T cells provided the cDNA or gDNA that made up the material.

Trimming removed 5 bases at V and 7 bases at J, with 18 bases between. From germline, CDR1 is SGHTA and CDR2 FQGNSA. The CDR3 contains 15 residues. Profiled with immunoSEQ multiplex PCR; TCRdb holds only in-frame clones, not every one. This table holds under 60,000 clones, over 80% found once. The receptor's source is a human donor in a cohort sampled during active COVID-19. The source material was peripheral blood. The chain combines TRBV7-2 with TRBJ1-5; D is possibly TRBD1 (6 bases). This CDR3 reads CASSPGRGGDQPQHF. Written as DNA, the CDR3 is TGTGCCAGCAGCCCAGGCCGGGGGGGCGACCAGCCCCAGCATTTT.